This is a list of T cell receptor beta chains from one sample in a study of CD8+CD57+ T cells in acquired aplastic anemia. Each CDR3 protein gets one entry after TCRdb re-called the reads with MiXCR. The profile shows about 180,000 distinct CDR3 sequences, about 50% of them singletons. The sequenced sample consisted of sorted CD4+, CD8+, or CD8+CD57+ T cells (not recorded which) from PBMCs. The receptor source for this set is a human donor with aplastic anemia. Each CDR3 is given with its conserved first and last residue. The D gene is left open where the match is weak. Clone size is not always given. Where it is, it says once, few, many or a class for expanded clones.

j_call	d_call	clone_size	v_call	cdr3_aa	cdr3_nt
TRBJ2-1	-	-	TRBV29-1	CSTRGPREANEQFF	TGCAGCACTCGGGGCCCCCGCGAAGCGAATGAGCAGTTCTTC
TRBJ1-6	TRBD1	-	TRBV7-9	CASSLAAGGSSPLHF	TGTGCCAGCAGCTTAGCGGCAGGGGGAAGTTCACCCCTCCACTTT
TRBJ2-5	TRBD2	many	TRBV20-1	CSARTSGGGETQYF	TGCAGTGCTAGGACTAGCGGGGGTGGAGAGACCCAGTACTTC
TRBJ2-2	-	-	TRBV24-1	CATSDQDNTGELFF	TGTGCCACCAGTGACCAGGACAACACCGGGGAGCTGTTTTTT
TRBJ1-2	-	-	TRBV29-1	CSVERGAENYGYTF	TGCAGCGTTGAAAGGGGGGCGGAGAACTATGGCTACACCTTC
TRBJ2-1	TRBD2	many	TRBV9	CASSRPGGDEQFF	TGTGCCAGCAGCAGACCCGGGGGGGATGAGCAGTTCTTC
TRBJ2-1	-	many	TRBV6-1	CASWPGGAEGSYNEQFF	TGTGCCAGCTGGCCGGGTGGCGCCGAAGGCTCCTACAATGAGCAGTTCTTC
TRBJ1-6	-	-	TRBV7-9	CASSSDSPNSPLHF	TGTGCCAGCAGCTCGGACAGCCCCAATTCACCCCTCCACTTT
TRBJ2-6	-	many	TRBV11-1	CASSSLGPGFRRGANVLTF	TGTGCCAGCAGCTCTTTGGGACCGGGGTTCAGACGTGGGGCCAACGTCCTGACTTTC
TRBJ2-3	-	few	TRBV2	CASSPTTGRTDTQYF	TGTGCCAGCAGCCCAACCACCGGCCGCACAGATACGCAGTATTTT
TRBJ2-2	-	many	TRBV19	CASSDGGRNTGELFF	TGTGCCAGTAGTGACGGGGGCCGAAACACCGGGGAGCTGTTTTTT
TRBJ1-2	-	-	TRBV5-1	CASSTDGSMGYGYTF	TGCGCCAGCAGCACGGACGGATCCATGGGGTATGGCTACACCTTC
TRBJ2-3	TRBD2	many	TRBV11-2	CASSPRTSGGSGDTQYF	TGTGCCAGCAGCCCCAGGACTAGCGGGGGGTCTGGAGATACGCAGTATTTT
TRBJ2-1	TRBD1	-	TRBV25-1	CASSELDGTGVNGQFF	TGTGCCAGCAGTGAGCTAGACGGGACAGGGGTGAATGGGCAGTTCTTC
TRBJ1-4	TRBD1	-	TRBV25-1	CARRQGSNEKLFF	TGTGCTCGCCGACAGGGGTCTAATGAAAAACTGTTTTTT
TRBJ1-4	TRBD1	many	TRBV4-1	CASSQVQGANEKLFF	TGCGCCAGCAGCCAAGTGCAGGGGGCTAATGAAAAACTGTTTTTT
TRBJ2-7	-	-	TRBV12-3/TRBV12-4	CASSLGSGWVEQYF	TGTGCCAGCAGTTTAGGCAGTGGATGGGTCGAGCAGTACTTC
TRBJ2-3	-	-	TRBV10-3	CAISELISTDTQYF	TGTGCCATCAGTGAGTTGATCAGCACAGATACGCAGTATTTT
TRBJ2-7	-	many	TRBV20-1	CSASRGSYEQYF	TGCAGTGCTAGTAGGGGTAGCTACGAGCAGTACTTC
TRBJ2-1	-	-	TRBV24-1	CATSQGRGYNEQFF	TGTGCCACCAGTCAAGGAAGGGGTTACAATGAGCAGTTCTTC
TRBJ2-7	-	-	TRBV12-3/TRBV12-4	CASSLGGDAYEQYF	TGTGCCAGCAGTTTAGGAGGGGATGCCTACGAGCAGTACTTC
TRBJ1-3	-	-	TRBV11-2	CASSPSNPGGNTIYF	TGTGCCAGCAGCCCCAGCAATCCTGGAGGAAACACCATATATTTT
TRBJ2-1	-	-	TRBV7-9	CASSRRRNNEQFF	TGTGCTAGCAGCCGGAGGAGAAACAATGAGCAGTTCTTC
TRBJ1-3	-	many	TRBV9	CASSPPGTYSGNTIYF	TGTGCCAGCAGCCCCCCCGGGACATACTCTGGAAACACCATATATTTT
TRBJ1-2	TRBD1	-	TRBV7-2	CASSASGQEAYGYTF	TGTGCCAGCAGCGCGTCGGGACAGGAAGCTTATGGCTACACCTTC